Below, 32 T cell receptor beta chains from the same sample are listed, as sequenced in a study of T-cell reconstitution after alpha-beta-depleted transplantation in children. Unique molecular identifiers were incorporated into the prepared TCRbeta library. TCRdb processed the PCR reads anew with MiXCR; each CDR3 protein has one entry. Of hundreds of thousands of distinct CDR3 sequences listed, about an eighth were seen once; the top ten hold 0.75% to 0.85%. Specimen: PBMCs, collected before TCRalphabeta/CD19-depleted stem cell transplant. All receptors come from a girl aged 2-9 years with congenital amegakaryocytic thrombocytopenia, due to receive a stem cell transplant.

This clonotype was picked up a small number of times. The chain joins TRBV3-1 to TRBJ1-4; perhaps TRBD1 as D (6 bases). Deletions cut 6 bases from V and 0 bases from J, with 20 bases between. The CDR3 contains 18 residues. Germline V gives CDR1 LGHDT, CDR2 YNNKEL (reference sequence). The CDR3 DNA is TGTGCCAGCAGTTCGACCTCAACAGGGAAAGCAACTAATGAAAAACTGTTTTTT. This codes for CASSSTSTGKATNEKLFF.

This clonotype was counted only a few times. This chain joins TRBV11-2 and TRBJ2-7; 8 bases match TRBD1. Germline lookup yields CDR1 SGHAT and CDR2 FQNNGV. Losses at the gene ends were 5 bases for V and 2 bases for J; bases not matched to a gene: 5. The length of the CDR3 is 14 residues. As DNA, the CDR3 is TGTGCCAGCAGCCACGACAGGGGTCCCTACGAGCAGTACTTC. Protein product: CASSHDRGPYEQYF.

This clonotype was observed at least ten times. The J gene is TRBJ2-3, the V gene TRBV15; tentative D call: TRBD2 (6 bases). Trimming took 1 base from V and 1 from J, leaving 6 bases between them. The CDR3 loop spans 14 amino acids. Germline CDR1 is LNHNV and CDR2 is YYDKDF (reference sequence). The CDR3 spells CATSRVAGTDTQYF. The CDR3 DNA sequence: TGTGCCACCAGCAGAGTAGCGGGCACAGATACGCAGTATTTT.

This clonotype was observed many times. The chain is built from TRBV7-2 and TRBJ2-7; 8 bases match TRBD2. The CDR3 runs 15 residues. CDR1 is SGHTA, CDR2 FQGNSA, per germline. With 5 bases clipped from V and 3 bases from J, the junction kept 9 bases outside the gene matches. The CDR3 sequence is CASSPDYSGIYEQYF. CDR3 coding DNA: TGTGCCAGCAGCCCAGATTATAGCGGGATCTACGAGCAGTACTTC.

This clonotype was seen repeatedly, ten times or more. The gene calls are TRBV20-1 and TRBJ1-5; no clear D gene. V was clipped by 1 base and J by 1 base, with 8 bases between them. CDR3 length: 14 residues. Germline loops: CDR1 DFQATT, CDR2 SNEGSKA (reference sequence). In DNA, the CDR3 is TGCAGTGCTAGAGGGAGGCCGAGCAATCAGCCCCAGCATTTT. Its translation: CSARGRPSNQPQHF.

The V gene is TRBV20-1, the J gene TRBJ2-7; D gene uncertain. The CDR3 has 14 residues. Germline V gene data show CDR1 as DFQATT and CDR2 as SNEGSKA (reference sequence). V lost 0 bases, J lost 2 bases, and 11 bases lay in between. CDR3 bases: TGCAGTGCTAGAGATCTTCCTAATACCTACGAGCAGTACTTC. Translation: CSARDLPNTYEQYF.

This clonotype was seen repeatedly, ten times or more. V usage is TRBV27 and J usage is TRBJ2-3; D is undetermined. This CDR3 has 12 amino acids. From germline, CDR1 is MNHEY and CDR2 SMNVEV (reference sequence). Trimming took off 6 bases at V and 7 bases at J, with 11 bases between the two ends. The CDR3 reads CASSDPRNTQYF. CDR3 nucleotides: TGTGCCAGCAGCGATCCCAGGAATACGCAGTATTTT.

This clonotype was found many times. The CDR3, as DNA: TGTGCCAGCAGCTTAAAGTTCCTATGGGGGAGAAACACAGATACGCAGTATTTT. Its protein product is CASSLKFLWGRNTDTQYF. The gene calls are TRBV11-2 and TRBJ2-3; either TRBD1 or TRBD2 may fit D (5 bases each). The CDR3 loop spans 18 amino acids. CDR1 and CDR2 from the germline V gene are SGHAT and FQNNGV. Between the trimmed V and J ends, which lost 2 bases and 2 bases, there was a span of 20 bases.

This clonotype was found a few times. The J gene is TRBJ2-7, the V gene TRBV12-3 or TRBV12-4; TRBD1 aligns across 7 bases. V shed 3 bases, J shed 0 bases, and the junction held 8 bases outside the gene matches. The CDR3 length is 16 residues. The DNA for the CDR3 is TGTGCCAGCAGTTTCACGACCGGGACAGCCTCCTACGAGCAGTACTTC. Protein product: CASSFTTGTASYEQYF.

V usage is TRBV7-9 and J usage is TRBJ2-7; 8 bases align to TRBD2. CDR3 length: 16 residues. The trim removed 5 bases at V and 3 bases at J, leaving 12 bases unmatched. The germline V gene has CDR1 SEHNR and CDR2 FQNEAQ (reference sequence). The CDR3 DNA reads TGTGCCAGCAGCCCTTCGGCGGGAGGAAGAGTCTACGAGCAGTACTTC. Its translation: CASSPSAGGRVYEQYF.

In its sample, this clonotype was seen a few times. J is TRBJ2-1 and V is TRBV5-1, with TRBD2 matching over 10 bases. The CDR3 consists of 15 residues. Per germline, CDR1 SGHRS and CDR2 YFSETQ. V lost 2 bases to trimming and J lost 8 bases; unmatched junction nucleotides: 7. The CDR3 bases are TGCGCCAGCAGCTTCGCTAGCGGGAGAAGAGATGAGCAGTTCTTC. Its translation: CASSFASGRRDEQFF.

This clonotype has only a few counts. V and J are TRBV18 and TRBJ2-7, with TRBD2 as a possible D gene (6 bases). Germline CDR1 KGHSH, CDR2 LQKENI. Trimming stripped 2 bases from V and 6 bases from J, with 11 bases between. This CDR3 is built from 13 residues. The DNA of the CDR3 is TGTGCCAGCTCACCATCAGTGGGGGGCGAGCAGTACTTC. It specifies CASSPSVGGEQYF.

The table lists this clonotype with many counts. DNA for the CDR3: TGCAGTGCTGAGGCCGAAATGACGTATTACAATGAGCAGTTCTTC. Protein sequence: CSAEAEMTYYNEQFF. The gene calls are TRBV20-1 and TRBJ2-1; D gene unclear. V lost 5 bases and J 4 bases, leaving 18 bases between the germline ends. CDR1 and CDR2 from the germline V gene are DFQATT and SNEGSKA (reference sequence). The CDR3 is 15 residues long.

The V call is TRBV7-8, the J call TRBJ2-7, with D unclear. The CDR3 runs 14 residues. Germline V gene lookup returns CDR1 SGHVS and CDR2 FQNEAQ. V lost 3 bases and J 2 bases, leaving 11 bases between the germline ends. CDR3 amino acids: CASSFGVRPYEQYF. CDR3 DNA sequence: TGTGCCAGCAGCTTCGGAGTGCGTCCCTACGAGCAGTACTTC.

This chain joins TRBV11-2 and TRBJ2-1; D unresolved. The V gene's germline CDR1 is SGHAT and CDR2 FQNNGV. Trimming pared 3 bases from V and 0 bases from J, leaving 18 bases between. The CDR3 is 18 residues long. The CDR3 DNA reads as TGTGCCAGCAGCTTCCTCTTCGGCAGGCAGTGCTCCTACAATGAGCAGTTCTTC. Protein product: CASSFLFGRQCSYNEQFF.

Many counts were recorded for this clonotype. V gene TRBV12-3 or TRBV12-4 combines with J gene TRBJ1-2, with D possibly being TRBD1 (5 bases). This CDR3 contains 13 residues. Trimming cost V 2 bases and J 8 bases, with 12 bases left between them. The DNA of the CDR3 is TGTGCCAGCAGTTTACGCAGGGTTAGCGGCTACACCTTC. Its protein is CASSLRRVSGYTF.

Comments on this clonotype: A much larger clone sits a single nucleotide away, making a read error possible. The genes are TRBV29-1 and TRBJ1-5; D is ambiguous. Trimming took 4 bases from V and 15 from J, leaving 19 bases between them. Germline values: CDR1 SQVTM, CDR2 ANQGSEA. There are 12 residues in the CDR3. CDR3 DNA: TGCAGCGTTGGATCCCTGGGAGGGAAAGCGCATTTT. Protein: CSVGSLGGKAHF.

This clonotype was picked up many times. The DNA for the CDR3 is TGCAGTGCTAGAGAGGGTCTCGGCTTAGAGACCCAGTACTTC. Protein sequence: CSAREGLGLETQYF. This chain connects TRBV20-1 to TRBJ2-5; D remains ambiguous. The V and J ends lost 0 bases and 4 bases respectively, with 12 bases between them. The CDR3 is 14 residues long. Germline V gene data show CDR1 as DFQATT and CDR2 as SNEGSKA (reference sequence).

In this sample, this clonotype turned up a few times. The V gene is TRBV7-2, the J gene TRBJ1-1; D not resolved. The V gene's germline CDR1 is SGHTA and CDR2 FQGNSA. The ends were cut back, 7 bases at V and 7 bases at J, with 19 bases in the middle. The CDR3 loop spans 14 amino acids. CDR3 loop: CASKPDGGRVEAFF. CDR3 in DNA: TGTGCCAGCAAGCCGGATGGCGGGAGAGTTGAAGCTTTCTTT.

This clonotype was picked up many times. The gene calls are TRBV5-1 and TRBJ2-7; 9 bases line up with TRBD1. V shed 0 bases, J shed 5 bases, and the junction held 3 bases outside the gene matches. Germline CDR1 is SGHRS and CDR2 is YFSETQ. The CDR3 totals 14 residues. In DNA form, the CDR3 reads TGCGCCAGCAGCTTGGGGACAGGGGTGGACGAGCAGTACTTC. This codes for CASSLGTGVDEQYF.

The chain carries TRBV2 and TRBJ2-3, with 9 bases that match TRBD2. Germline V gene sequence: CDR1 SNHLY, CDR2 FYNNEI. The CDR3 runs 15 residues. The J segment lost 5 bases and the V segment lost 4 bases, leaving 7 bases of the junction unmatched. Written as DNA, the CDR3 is TGTGCCAGCAGTGGTTTAGCGGGAGATGTAGATACGCAGTATTTT. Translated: CASSGLAGDVDTQYF.

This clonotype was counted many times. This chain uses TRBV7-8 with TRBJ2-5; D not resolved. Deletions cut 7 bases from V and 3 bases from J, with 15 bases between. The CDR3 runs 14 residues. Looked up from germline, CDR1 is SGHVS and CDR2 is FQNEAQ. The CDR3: CASTPFNGKETQYF. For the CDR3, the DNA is TGTGCCAGCACCCCGTTTAACGGTAAAGAGACCCAGTACTTC.

The CDR3 DNA follows: TGTGCCAGCTCACTCTCCGGGACTAGCGGGTTCTACGAGCAGTACTTC. It codes for CASSLSGTSGFYEQYF. The chain uses TRBV18 and TRBJ2-7; TRBD2 matches at 12 bases. Germline values: CDR1 KGHSH, CDR2 LQKENI. The V gene end was trimmed by 4 bases and the J gene end by 3 bases; junction bases not matched to a gene: 7. CDR3 length equals 16 residues.

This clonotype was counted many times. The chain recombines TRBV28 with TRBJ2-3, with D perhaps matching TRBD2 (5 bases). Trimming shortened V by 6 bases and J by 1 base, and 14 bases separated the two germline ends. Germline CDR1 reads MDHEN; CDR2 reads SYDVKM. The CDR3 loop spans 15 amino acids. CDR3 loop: CASSHLEGRTDTQYF. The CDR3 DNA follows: TGTGCCAGCAGCCATCTAGAGGGTCGCACAGATACGCAGTATTTT. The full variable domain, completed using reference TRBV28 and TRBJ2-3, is DVKVTQSSRYLVKRTGEKVFLECVQDMDHENMFWYRQDPGLGLRLIYFSYDVKMKEKGDIPEGYSVSREKKERFSLILESASTNQTSMYLCASSHLEGRTDTQYFGPGTRLTVL.

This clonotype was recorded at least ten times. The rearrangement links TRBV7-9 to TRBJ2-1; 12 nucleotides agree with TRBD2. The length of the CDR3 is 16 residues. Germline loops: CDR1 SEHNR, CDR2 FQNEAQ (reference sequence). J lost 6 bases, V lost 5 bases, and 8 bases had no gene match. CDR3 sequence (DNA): TGTGCCAGCAGCCCACGGACTAGCGGGATGTTCAATGAGCAGTTCTTC. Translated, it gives CASSPRTSGMFNEQFF.

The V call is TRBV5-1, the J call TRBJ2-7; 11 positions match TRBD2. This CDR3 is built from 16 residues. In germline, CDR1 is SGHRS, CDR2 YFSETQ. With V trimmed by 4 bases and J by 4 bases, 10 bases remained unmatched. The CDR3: CASSPGTSGLDYEQYF. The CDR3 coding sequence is TGCGCCAGCAGCCCCGGGACTAGCGGCCTCGATTACGAGCAGTACTTC.

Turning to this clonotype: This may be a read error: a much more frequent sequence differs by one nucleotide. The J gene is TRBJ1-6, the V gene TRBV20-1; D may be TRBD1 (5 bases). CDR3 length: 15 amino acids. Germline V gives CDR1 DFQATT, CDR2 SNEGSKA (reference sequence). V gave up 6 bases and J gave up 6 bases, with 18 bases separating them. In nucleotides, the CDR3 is TGCAGTGCCATGGGACCGCCGGTCTTTAATTCACCCCTCCACTTT. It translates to CSAMGPPVFNSPLHF.

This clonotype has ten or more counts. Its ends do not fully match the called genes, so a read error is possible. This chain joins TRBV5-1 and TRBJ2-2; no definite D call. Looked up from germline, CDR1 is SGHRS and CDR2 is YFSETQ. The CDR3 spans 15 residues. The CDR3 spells CASSLDRANTGELFF. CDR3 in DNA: TGTGCCAGCAGCCTGGACCGCGCGAACACCGGGGAGCTGTTTTTT.

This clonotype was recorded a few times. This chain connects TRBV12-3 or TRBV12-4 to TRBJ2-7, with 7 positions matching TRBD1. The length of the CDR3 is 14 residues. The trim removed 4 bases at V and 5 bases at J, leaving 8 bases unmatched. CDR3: CASSSSDRADEQYF. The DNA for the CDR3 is TGTGCCAGCAGTTCTTCAGACAGGGCGGACGAGCAGTACTTC.

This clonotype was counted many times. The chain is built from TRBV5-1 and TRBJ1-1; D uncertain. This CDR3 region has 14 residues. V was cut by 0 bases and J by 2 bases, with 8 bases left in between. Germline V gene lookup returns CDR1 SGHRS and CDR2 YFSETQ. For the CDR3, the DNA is TGCGCCAGCAGCTTGGCCTTGGGTAACACTGAAGCTTTCTTT. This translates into CASSLALGNTEAFF.

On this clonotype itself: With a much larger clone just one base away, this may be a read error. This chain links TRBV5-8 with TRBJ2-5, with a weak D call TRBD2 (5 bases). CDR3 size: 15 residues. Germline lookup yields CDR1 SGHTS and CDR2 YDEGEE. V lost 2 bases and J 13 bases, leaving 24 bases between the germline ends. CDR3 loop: CASSFRTLSSYEPYF. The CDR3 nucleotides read TGTGCCAGCAGCTTCAGGACTCTCAGCTCCTACGAGCCGTACTTC.

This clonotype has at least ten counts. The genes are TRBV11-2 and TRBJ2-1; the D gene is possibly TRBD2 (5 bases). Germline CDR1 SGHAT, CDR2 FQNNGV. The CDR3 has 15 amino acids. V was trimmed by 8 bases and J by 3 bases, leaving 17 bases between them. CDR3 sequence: CASGWTVGVYNEQFF. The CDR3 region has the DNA TGTGCCAGCGGGTGGACCGTGGGAGTCTACAATGAGCAGTTCTTC. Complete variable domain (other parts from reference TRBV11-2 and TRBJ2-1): EAGVAQSPRYKIIEKRQSVAFWCNPISGHATLYWYQQILGQGPKLLIQFQNNGVVDDSQLPKDRFSAERLKGVDSTLKIQPAKLEDSAVYLCASGWTVGVYNEQFFGPGTRLTVL.